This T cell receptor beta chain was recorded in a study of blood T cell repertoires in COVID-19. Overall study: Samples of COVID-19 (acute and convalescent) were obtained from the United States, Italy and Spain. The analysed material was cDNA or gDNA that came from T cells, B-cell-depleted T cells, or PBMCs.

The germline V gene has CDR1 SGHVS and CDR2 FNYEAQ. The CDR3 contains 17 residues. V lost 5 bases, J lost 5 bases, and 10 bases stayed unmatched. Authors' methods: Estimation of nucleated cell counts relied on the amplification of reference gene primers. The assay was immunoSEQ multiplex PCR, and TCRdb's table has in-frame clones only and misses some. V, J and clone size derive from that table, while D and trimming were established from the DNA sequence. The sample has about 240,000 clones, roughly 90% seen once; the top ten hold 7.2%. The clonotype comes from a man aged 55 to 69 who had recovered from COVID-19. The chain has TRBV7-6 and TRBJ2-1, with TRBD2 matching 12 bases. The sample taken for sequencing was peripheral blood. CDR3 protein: CASSTPTSGRRNNEQFF. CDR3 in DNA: TGTGCCAGCAGCACGCCGACTAGCGGGAGAAGGAACAATGAGCAGTTCTTC.